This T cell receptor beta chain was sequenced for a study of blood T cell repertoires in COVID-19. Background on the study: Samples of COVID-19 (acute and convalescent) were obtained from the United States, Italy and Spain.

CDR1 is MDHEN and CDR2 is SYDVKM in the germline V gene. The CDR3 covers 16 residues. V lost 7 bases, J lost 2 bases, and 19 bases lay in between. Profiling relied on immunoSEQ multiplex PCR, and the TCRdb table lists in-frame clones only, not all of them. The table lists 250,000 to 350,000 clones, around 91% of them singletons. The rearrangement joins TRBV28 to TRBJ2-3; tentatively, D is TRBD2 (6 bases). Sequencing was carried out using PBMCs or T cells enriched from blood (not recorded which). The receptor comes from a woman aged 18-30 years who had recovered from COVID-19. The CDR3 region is CASTGESPGPTDTQYF. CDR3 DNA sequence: TGTGCCAGCACGGGGGAGTCTCCCGGGCCCACAGATACGCAGTATTTT.